These 18 T cell receptor beta chains were sequenced from one sample in a study of blood T cell repertoires in COVID-19. The protocol was immunoSEQ multiplex PCR, while the TCRdb copy is restricted to in-frame clones and leaves out a portion. The sample records about 200,000 clones, about 82% being singletons. The sample comprised PBMCs or T cells enriched from blood (not recorded which). These TCRs come from a man between 40 and 49 years old with acute COVID-19.

The chain has TRBV5-3 and TRBJ2-1, with no clear D. TRBV5-3 is an ORF; its function is uncertain. Trimming shortened V by 0 bases and J by 5 bases, and 6 bases separated the two germline ends. CDR3 length: 13 residues. The CDR3 DNA reads TGTGCCAGAAGCTTGGACTACCACAATGAGCAGTTCTTC. Translated: CARSLDYHNEQFF.

The rearrangement uses TRBV4-1 and TRBJ2-7; D is unclear. Germline-derived CDR1 and CDR2 are MGHRA and YSYEKL. The germline V and J ends were trimmed by 4 bases and 2 bases, with 12 bases remaining between them. This CDR3 comprises 14 residues. The CDR3 protein is CASSPKISAYEQYF. The DNA of the CDR3 is TGCGCCAGCAGCCCCAAGATTTCGGCCTACGAGCAGTACTTC.

The V gene is TRBV9, the J gene TRBJ2-2, with a tentative D call TRBD2 (6 bases). The CDR3 runs 16 residues. Germline values: CDR1 SGDLS, CDR2 YYNGEE. V lost 4 bases, J lost 0 bases, and 13 bases lay in between. The CDR3 DNA is TGTGCCAGCAGCCCTACCGGGACTCCGAACACCGGGGAGCTGTTTTTT. Its protein is CASSPTGTPNTGELFF.

The chain links TRBV5-1 to TRBJ2-7; D perhaps matches TRBD1 (6 bases). The CDR3 extends over 14 amino acids. Germline values: CDR1 SGHRS, CDR2 YFSETQ. Deletions cut 0 bases from V and 4 bases from J, with 11 bases between. DNA for the CDR3: TGCGCCAGCAGCTTGGAGCCGACAGGTTACGAGCAGTACTTC. It encodes CASSLEPTGYEQYF.

In this sample, this clone turned up once. The genes are TRBV7-8 and TRBJ1-1, with TRBD1 as a possible D gene (6 bases). This CDR3 comprises 16 residues. V gave up 5 bases and J gave up 4 bases, with 20 bases separating them. Germline V CDR1 and CDR2: SGHVS, FQNEAQ. This chain's CDR3 is CASSKLQGIWGTEAFF. The CDR3 nucleotides read TGTGCCAGCAGCAAACTCCAGGGGATTTGGGGCACTGAAGCTTTCTTT.

The rearrangement links TRBV5-6 to TRBJ1-2, with TRBD1 identical over 8 bases. Trimming took 4 bases from V and 5 from J; bases not matched to a gene: 4. The CDR3 contains 13 residues. Germline V lookup: CDR1 SGHDT, CDR2 YYEEEE. CDR3 sequence (DNA): TGTGCCAGCAGCCCCAGGACAGGGTATGGCTACACCTTC. As protein: CASSPRTGYGYTF.

The chain has TRBV25-1 and TRBJ2-7; no clear D gene. The germline CDR1 and CDR2 sequences are MGHDK and SYGVNS. V lost 4 bases and J lost 0, with 7 bases in between. This CDR3 is built from 13 residues. This CDR3 is CASSVPGSYEQYF. CDR3 coding DNA: TGTGCCAGCAGTGTGCCGGGCTCCTACGAGCAGTACTTC.

This clone came up once. This chain uses TRBV7-8 with TRBJ2-1; TRBD2 matches at 13 bases. The V gene end was trimmed by 4 bases and the J gene end by 8 bases; junction bases not matched to a gene: 14. Germline loops: CDR1 SGHVS, CDR2 FQNEAQ. The CDR3 runs to 18 residues. The CDR3, as DNA: TGTGCCAGCAGCTCAGGACTAGCGGGAGTTTATCGTATCTATGAGCAGTTCTTC. This gives the protein CASSSGLAGVYRIYEQFF.

This chain connects TRBV4-1 to TRBJ1-2; D is uncertain. Deletions cut 2 bases from V and 7 bases from J, with 14 bases between. The germline V gene encodes CDR1 MGHRA and CDR2 YSYEKL. CDR3 length: 14 amino acids. The CDR3, as DNA: TGCGCCAGCAGCCAATACACAGAGGGCCGTGGCTACACCTTC. Protein sequence: CASSQYTEGRGYTF.

Here the CDR3 DNA reads TGTGCCAGCAGCTTAGGTGGCGGCCCTTACTATGGCTACACCTTC. Translated: CASSLGGGPYYGYTF. The chain links TRBV11-2 to TRBJ1-2, with D hard to call. There are 15 residues in the CDR3. Germline values: CDR1 SGHAT, CDR2 FQNNGV. Trimming took 1 base from V and 3 from J, leaving 12 bases between them.

J is TRBJ1-6 and V is TRBV7-9; a weak D match, TRBD1 (5 bases). Trimming removed 5 bases at V and 7 bases at J, with 12 bases between. Germline lookup yields CDR1 SEHNR and CDR2 FQNEAQ (reference sequence). The CDR3 is 14 amino acids. The CDR3 nucleotides read TGTGCCAGCAGCCGGGGGACGTACAATTCACCCCTCCACTTT. Amino acids: CASSRGTYNSPLHF.

CDR3 amino acids: CASSLGGSRGEAFF. The CDR3 DNA reads as TGTGCCAGCAGCTTAGGAGGTAGTAGGGGTGAAGCTTTCTTT. This chain uses TRBV11-3 with TRBJ1-1, with D possibly being TRBD1 (5 bases). V lost 1 base to trimming and J lost 7 bases, with 13 bases between them. Per the germline V gene, CDR1 is SGHNT and CDR2 is YENEEA. CDR3 size: 14 residues.

The V gene is TRBV10-1, the J gene TRBJ2-3; 8 bases agree with TRBD2. With 2 bases clipped from V and 9 bases from J, the junction kept 22 bases outside the gene matches. Germline loops: CDR1 WNHNN, CDR2 SYGVQD (reference sequence). This CDR3 is built from 19 residues. The CDR3 here is CASSEPLGGSGAEVGTQYF. In DNA, the CDR3 is TGCGCCAGCAGTGAGCCATTAGGCGGTAGCGGGGCAGAAGTGGGGACGCAGTATTTT.

The rearrangement joins TRBV27 to TRBJ2-1, with 8 bases that match TRBD2. CDR1 and CDR2 from the germline V gene are MNHEY and SMNVEV (reference sequence). Unmatched junction bases numbered 14, after V lost 0 bases and J lost 10 bases. The CDR3 has 17 amino acids. DNA of the CDR3: TGTGCCAGCAGTTTATCGACGGCGGGAGGACCCCACGAGGAGCAGTTCTTC. Protein sequence: CASSLSTAGGPHEEQFF.

This sequence joins TRBV2 and TRBJ1-5; maybe TRBD1 (5 bases). V dropped 7 bases and J dropped 2 bases, with 15 bases sitting between them. The CDR3 is 15 amino acids. Germline values: CDR1 SNHLY, CDR2 FYNNEI. The chain's CDR3 is CASKLVGGGNQPQHF. The DNA for the CDR3 is TGTGCCAGCAAACTCGTCGGAGGGGGCAATCAGCCCCAGCATTTT.

The gene calls are TRBV9 and TRBJ1-4; 10 bases agree with TRBD1. From germline, CDR1 is SGDLS and CDR2 YYNGEE. CDR3 size: 15 residues. V was clipped by 3 bases and J by 3 bases; unmatched bases: 2. The CDR3 nucleotides are TGTGCCAGCAGCGGGACAGGGGGGCCTAATGAAAAACTGTTTTTT. Translating gives CASSGTGGPNEKLFF.

The gene calls are TRBV27 and TRBJ1-3, with D possibly matching TRBD1 (5 bases). Trimming removed 6 bases from V and 2 bases from J, with 11 bases in between. The CDR3 covers 14 residues. Germline V gives CDR1 MNHEY, CDR2 SMNVEV (reference sequence). CDR3 nucleotides: TGTGCCAGCAGCCGGGGGTTCCCTGGAAACACCATATATTTT. Encoded protein: CASSRGFPGNTIYF.

This clone has a handful of counts. The rearrangement links TRBV7-9 to TRBJ1-5, with 8 bases aligning to TRBD1. J gave up 3 bases and V 2 bases, and 6 bases lay outside the gene matches. Germline CDR1 and CDR2: SEHNR and FQNEAQ (reference sequence). This CDR3 is built from 16 residues. CDR3 nucleotides: TGTGCCAGCAGCTTAAGAACAGGGGGAGACAATCAGCCCCAGCATTTT. This translates into CASSLRTGGDNQPQHF.